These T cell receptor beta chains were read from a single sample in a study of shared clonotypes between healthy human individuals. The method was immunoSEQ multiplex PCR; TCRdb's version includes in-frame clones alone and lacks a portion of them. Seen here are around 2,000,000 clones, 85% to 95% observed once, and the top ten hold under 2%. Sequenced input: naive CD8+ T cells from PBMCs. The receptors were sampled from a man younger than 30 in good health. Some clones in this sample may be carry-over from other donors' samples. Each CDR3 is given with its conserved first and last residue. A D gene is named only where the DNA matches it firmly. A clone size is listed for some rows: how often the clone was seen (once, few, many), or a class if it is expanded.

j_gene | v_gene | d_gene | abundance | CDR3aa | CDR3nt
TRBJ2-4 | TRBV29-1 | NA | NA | CSALLARTAKNIQYF | TGCAGCGCCCTCCTCGCCCGGACAGCCAAAAACATTCAGTACTTC
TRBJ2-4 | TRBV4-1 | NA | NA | CASSQADTLKNIQYF | TGCGCCAGCAGCCAAGCGGACACCCTCAAAAACATTCAGTACTTC
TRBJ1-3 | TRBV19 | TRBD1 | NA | CASRDRESSGNTIYF | TGTGCCAGTCGGGACAGGGAAAGCTCTGGAAACACCATATATTTT
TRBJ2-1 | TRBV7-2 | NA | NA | CASCFWFGDEQFF | TGTGCCAGCTGCTTTTGGTTCGGTGATGAGCAGTTCTTC
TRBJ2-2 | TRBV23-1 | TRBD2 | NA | CASSQYTGLAGAGTGELFF | TGCGCCAGCAGTCAATACACGGGACTAGCGGGAGCAGGGACCGGGGAGCTGTTTTTT
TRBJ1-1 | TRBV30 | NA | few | CAWSVEGNTEAFF | TGTGCCTGGAGTGTGGAGGGAAACACTGAAGCTTTCTTT
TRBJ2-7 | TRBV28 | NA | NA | CASSPWDQYEQYF | TGTGCCAGCAGTCCGTGGGACCAGTACGAGCAGTACTTC
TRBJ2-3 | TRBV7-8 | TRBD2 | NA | CASSGFRLAESSTDTQYF | TGTGCCAGCAGCGGTTTTCGACTAGCGGAATCTAGCACAGATACGCAGTATTTT
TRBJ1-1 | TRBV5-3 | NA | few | CARSLGQNTEAFF | TGTGCCAGAAGCTTGGGACAGAACACTGAAGCTTTCTTT
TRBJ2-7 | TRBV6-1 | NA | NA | CASSDIAGAGHEQYF | TGTGCCAGCAGTGATATAGCAGGGGCTGGCCACGAGCAGTACTTC
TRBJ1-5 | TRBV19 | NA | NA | CASTAGPGEGSTGNQPQHF | TGTGCCAGTACGGCCGGGCCAGGTGAAGGGTCTACCGGCAATCAGCCCCAGCATTTT
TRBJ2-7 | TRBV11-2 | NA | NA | CASSLVSSYEQYF | TGTGCCAGCAGCTTGGTCAGTTCCTACGAGCAGTACTTC